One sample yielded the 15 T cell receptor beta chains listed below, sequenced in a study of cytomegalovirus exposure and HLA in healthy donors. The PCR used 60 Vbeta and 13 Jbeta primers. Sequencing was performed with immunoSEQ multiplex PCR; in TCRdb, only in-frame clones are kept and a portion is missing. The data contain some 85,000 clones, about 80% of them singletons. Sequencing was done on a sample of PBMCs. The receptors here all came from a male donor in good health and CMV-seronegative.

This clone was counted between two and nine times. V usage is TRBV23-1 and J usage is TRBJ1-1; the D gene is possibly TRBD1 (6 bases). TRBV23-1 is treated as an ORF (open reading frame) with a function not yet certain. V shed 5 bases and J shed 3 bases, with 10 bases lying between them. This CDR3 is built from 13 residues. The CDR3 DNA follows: TGCGCCAGCAGTAAACAGGGACACACTGAAGCTTTCTTT. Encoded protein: CASSKQGHTEAFF.

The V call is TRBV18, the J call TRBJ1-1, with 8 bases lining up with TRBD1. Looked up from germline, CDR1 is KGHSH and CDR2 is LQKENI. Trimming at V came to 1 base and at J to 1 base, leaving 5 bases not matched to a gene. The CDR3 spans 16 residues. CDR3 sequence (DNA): TGTGCCAGCTCACCACGGGGACAGGCCACGAACACTGAAGCTTTCTTT. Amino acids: CASSPRGQATNTEAFF.

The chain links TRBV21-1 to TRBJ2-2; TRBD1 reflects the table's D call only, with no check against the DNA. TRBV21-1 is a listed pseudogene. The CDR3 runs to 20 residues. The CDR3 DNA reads TGTGCCAGCAGCAGGGACCTTCCGGGACAGGGGGTAATCGGTACCGGGGAGCTGTTTTTT. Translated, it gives CASSRDLPGQGVIGTGELFF.

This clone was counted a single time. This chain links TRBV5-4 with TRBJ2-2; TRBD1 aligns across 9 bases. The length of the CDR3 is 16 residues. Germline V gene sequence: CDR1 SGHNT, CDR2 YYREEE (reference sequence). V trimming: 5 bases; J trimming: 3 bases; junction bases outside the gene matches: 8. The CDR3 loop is CASRSKRQGDTGELFF. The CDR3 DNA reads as TGTGCCAGCAGATCCAAGCGACAGGGGGACACCGGGGAGCTGTTTTTT.

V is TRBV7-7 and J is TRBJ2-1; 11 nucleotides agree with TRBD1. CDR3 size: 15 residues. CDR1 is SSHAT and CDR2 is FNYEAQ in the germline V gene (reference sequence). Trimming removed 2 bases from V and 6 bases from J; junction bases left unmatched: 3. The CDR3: CASSLPGQGGNEQFF. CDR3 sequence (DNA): TGTGCCAGCAGCTTACCGGGACAGGGGGGCAATGAGCAGTTCTTC.

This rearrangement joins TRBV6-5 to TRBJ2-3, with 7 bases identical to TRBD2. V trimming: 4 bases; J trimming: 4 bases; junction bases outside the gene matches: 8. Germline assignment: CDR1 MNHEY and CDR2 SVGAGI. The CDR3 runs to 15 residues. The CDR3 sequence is CASSSPSAGADTQYF. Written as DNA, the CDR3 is TGTGCCAGCAGTTCCCCATCGGCGGGAGCAGATACGCAGTATTTT.

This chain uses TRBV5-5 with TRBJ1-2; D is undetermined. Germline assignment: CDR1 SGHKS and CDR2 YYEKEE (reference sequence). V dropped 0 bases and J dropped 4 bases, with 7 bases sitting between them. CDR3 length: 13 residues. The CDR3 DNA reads TGTGCCAGCAGCTTGGTCCTTAGCTATGGCTACACCTTC. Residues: CASSLVLSYGYTF.

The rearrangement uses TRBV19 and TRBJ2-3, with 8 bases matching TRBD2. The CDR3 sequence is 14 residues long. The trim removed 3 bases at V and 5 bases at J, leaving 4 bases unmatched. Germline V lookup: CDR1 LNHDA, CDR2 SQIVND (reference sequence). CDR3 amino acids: CASSMTGGQDTQYF. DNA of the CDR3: TGTGCCAGTAGTATGACGGGGGGGCAAGATACGCAGTATTTT.

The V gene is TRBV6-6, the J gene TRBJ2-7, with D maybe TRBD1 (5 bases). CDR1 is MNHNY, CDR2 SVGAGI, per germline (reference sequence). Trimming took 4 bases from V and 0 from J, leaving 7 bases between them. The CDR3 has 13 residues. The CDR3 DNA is TGTGCCAGCAGTTCAGGGTACTCCTACGAGCAGTACTTC. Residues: CASSSGYSYEQYF.

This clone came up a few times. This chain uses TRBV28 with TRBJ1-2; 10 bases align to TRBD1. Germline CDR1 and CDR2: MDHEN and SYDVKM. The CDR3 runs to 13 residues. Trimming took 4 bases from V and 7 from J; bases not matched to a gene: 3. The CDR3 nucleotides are TGTGCCAGCAGTTGGGGACAGGGGTTTGGCTACACCTTC. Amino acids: CASSWGQGFGYTF.

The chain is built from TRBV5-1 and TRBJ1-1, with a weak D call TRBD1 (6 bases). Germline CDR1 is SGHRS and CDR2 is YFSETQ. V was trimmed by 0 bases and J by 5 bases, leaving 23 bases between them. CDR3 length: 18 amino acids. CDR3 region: CASSLVPYRENRITEAFF. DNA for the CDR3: TGCGCCAGCAGCTTGGTGCCCTACAGGGAGAACCGGATTACTGAAGCTTTCTTT.

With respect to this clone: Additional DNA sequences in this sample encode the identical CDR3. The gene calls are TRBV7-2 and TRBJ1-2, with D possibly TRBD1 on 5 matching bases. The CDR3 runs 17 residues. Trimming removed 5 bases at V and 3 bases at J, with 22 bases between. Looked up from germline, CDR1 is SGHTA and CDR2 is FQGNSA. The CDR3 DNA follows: TGTGCCAGCAGCCCGCCCCGGCGGGGGAGCATCGACTATGGCTACACCTTC. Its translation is CASSPPRRGSIDYGYTF.

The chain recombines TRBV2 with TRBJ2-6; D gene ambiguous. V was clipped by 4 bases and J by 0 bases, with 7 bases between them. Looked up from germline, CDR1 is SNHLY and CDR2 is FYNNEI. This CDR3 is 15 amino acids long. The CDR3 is CASSVSGSGANVLTF. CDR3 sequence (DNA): TGTGCCAGCAGTGTATCCGGCTCTGGGGCCAACGTCCTGACTTTC.

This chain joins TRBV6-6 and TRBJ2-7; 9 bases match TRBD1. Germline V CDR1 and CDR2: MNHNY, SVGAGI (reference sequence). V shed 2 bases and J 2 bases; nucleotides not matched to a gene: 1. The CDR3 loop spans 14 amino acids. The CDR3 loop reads CASSYGTGTYEQYF. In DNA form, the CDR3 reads TGTGCCAGCAGTTACGGGACAGGGACCTACGAGCAGTACTTC.

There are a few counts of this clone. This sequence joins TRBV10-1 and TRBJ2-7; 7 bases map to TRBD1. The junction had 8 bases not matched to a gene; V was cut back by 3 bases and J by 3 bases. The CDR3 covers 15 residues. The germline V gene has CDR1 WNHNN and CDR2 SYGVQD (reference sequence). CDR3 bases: TGCGCCAGCAGTGACCCCGGGACAGCGAGCTACGAGCAGTACTTC. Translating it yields CASSDPGTASYEQYF.